The present T cell receptor (beta chain) was sequenced within a study of PD-1 blockade in classical Hodgkin lymphoma. Data came from immunoSEQ multiplex PCR; TCRdb stores just in-frame clones and leaves some out. The sample holds about 94,000 clones, 85% to 90% seen once. Every patient experienced relapse after autologous stem cell transplantation, and brentuximab vedotin exposure varied. Patients showed best responses of complete response, partial response or progressive disease. Only one count was recorded for this clone. Its antigen is still unknown. General study results and limits: Complete responders' baseline diversity resembled that of newly diagnosed patients.

V gave up 6 bases and J gave up 0 bases, with 12 bases separating them. This CDR3 has 14 amino acids. Germline V gene lookup returns CDR1 SGHTA and CDR2 FQGNSA. Source: peripheral blood mononuclear cells (PBMCs), taken before the second cycle of nivolumab. The receptor was derived from a human donor with classical Hodgkin lymphoma. V usage is TRBV7-2 and J usage is TRBJ2-7; D call uncertain. CDR3 coding DNA: TGTGCCAGCAGAGCAAGGGCAAGCTCCTACGAGCAGTACTTC. Translated: CASRARASSYEQYF.